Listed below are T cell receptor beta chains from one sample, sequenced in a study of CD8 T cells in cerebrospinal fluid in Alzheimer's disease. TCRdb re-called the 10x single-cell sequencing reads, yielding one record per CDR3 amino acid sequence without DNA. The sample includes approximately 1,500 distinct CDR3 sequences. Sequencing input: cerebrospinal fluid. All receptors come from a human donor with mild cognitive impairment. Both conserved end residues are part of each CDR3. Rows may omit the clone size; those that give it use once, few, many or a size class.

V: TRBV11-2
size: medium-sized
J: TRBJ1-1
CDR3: CASRRTGGTEAFF

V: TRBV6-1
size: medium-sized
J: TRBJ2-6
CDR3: CASIRTSASSGANVLTF

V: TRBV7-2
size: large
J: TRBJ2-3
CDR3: CASSLQRGSTDTQYF

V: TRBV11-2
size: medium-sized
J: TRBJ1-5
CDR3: CASSLDISQGNQPQHF

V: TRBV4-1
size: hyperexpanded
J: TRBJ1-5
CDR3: CASSHEPGDDQPQHF

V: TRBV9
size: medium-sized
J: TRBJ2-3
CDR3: CASTKGASGGPQDF

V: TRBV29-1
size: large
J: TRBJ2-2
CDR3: CSVDRGLTGELFF

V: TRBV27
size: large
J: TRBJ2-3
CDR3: CASSRAGGPRTDTQYF

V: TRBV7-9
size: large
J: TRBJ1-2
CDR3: CASSFPGGYTF

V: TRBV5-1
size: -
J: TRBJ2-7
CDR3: CASSLGQGVEYEQYF

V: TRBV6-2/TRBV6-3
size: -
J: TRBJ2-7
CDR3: CASSFRPQVDGQYF

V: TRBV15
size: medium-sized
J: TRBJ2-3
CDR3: CATSRDGTGVTQYF

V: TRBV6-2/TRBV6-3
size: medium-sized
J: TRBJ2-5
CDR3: CASGSGGETQYF

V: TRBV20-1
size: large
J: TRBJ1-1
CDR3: CSASRAVEAFF